This T cell receptor (beta chain) was retrieved from a study of T cells in Graves' hyperthyroidism and ophthalmopathy. Per the germline V gene, CDR1 is MNHEY and CDR2 is SVGEGT. The length of the CDR3 is 14 residues. V was pared by 7 bases and J by 7 bases, with 19 bases between. TCR beta CDR3 regions were amplified from RNA. The HTBI primer set drove a first-round RT-PCR of the TCR CDR3. Using its own MiXCR run on the multiplex PCR reads, TCRdb lists one record per CDR3 protein. The table lists 400,000 to 600,000 distinct CDR3 sequences, 20% of them singletons, with roughly 29% in the top ten. In the case of this clonotype: Its matching antigen is unknown.

Findings and caveats of the study: Also found in blood were most expanded thyroid clonotypes above 0.001.

This clonotype originated in a man aged 18 to 30 with Graves' hyperthyroidism. The rearrangement joins TRBV6-2 or TRBV6-3 to TRBJ1-2; D is perhaps TRBD1 (6 bases). Sequenced: blood. In DNA form, the CDR3 reads TGTGCCAGCATTTCAACCGGGACATCTCGTGGCTACACCTTC. This gives the protein CASISTGTSRGYTF.